This T cell receptor beta chain was observed in a study of blood T cell repertoires in COVID-19. Assay used: immunoSEQ multiplex PCR; TCRdb lists only in-frame clones, some missing. Of approximately 50,000 clones in the sample, roughly 90% were seen once. The sequenced sample was peripheral blood. The receptor's source is an elderly woman with acute or convalescent COVID-19.

The CDR3 sequence is CASRAGTGGSGEKLFF. The CDR3 region has the DNA TGTGCCAGCAGAGCCGGGACAGGGGGCAGCGGTGAAAAACTGTTTTTT. The genes are TRBV2 and TRBJ1-4, with 12 bases aligning to TRBD1. The germline gives CDR1 SNHLY, CDR2 FYNNEI. The CDR3 extends over 16 amino acids. V lost 6 bases to trimming and J lost 7 bases; unmatched junction nucleotides: 9.